The rows below give T cell receptor beta chains drawn from one sample of a study of T cells after posttransplantation cyclophosphamide. Assay: immunoSEQ multiplex PCR; the TCRdb copy retains only in-frame clones and omits some. This repertoire holds some 43,000 clones, and none appear only once. Sequenced sample: PBMCs. These receptors all stem from a man aged 35 to 55 in good health, CMV-negative, and a related stem cell transplant donor. Each CDR3 is given with its conserved first and last residue.

>TRBV5-6|TRBJ2-2
CASSLVRSGNPTGELFF
>TRBV6-5|TRBJ1-2
CASSEEGTYGYTF
>TRBV6-1|TRBJ2-3
CASSERDSDSTDTQYF
>TRBV19|TRBJ2-2
CASEGRQNTGELFF
>TRBV4-3|TRBJ2-1
CASSQDPTSGAYNEQFF
>TRBV6-4|TRBJ2-6
CASSDGHSGANVLTF
>TRBV6-6|TRBJ2-7
CASSYRGGLAAYEQYF
>TRBV19|TRBJ2-1
CASKINDGSYEQFF
>TRBV4-1|TRBJ2-7
CASSLRERGFDEQYF
>TRBV4-1|TRBJ2-7
CASSPSSGGAYEQYF
>TRBV18|TRBJ2-2
CASSPAGQVNTGELFF